This T cell receptor beta chain derives from a study of neurological immune-mediated disorders. This clonotype has a count of ten or more. The method for making cDNA was 5'RACE, and it used 10-nucleotide random UMIs. Each CDR3 protein is one row after TCRdb ran MiXCR on the 5' RACE reads. This repertoire shows over 35,000 distinct CDR3 sequences, 2.5% found once; its top ten account for around 12%. Germline values: CDR1 LGHNA, CDR2 YSLEER. V lost 0 bases and J lost 7, with 10 bases in between. The length of the CDR3 is 14 residues. The starting material, 2 million PBMCs stored at -80 C, gave rise to the unsorted libraries.

Sequencing used PBMCs. This receptor was obtained from a man under 40 with multiple sclerosis. The chain couples TRBV4-3 to TRBJ2-4; unclear D gene. The CDR3 reads CASSQDVAKNIQYF. For the CDR3, the DNA is TGCGCCAGCAGCCAAGATGTAGCTAAGAACATTCAGTACTTC.